One and the same sample provided the 30 T cell receptor beta chains below, sequenced in a study of blood T cells in healthy people across ages. A second PCR, run for roughly 7 to 11 cycles, used a sample-barcoded 5' primer plus a J-beta primer mix. From the 5' RACE reads, TCRdb called clonotypes with MiXCR, one entry per CDR3 protein. The data contain around 2 million distinct CDR3 sequences, around 40% of them singletons. Sequencing was done on a sample of blood. The source is a human donor in good health.

The chain recombines TRBV4-3 with TRBJ2-1; 10 bases match TRBD2. The CDR3 consists of 17 residues. Trimming took 2 bases from V and 4 from J; bases not matched to a gene: 8. Per germline, CDR1 LGHNA and CDR2 YSLEER. For the CDR3, the DNA is TGCGCCAGCAGCCAACTAAGCGGGGGGGCCTCTTACAATGAGCAGTTCTTC. Its translation: CASSQLSGGASYNEQFF.

V and J are TRBV10-3 and TRBJ2-3, with a possible D match to TRBD2 (5 bases). There are 15 residues in the CDR3. Trimming took 2 bases from V and 4 from J, leaving 13 bases between them. CDR1 is ENHRY, CDR2 SYGVKD, per germline. CDR3 in amino acids: CAISERSIGADTQYF. In DNA, the CDR3 is TGTGCCATCAGTGAGCGGTCTATCGGGGCAGATACGCAGTATTTT.

This chain links TRBV7-6 with TRBJ1-1, with a tentative D call TRBD1 (6 bases). Deletions cut 3 bases from V and 1 base from J, with 18 bases between. CDR3 length equals 17 residues. Germline values: CDR1 SGHVS, CDR2 FNYEAQ. CDR3 amino acids: CASSFPVTGHANTEAFF. The CDR3 coding sequence is TGTGCCAGCAGCTTTCCCGTGACGGGACATGCGAACACTGAAGCTTTCTTT.

This clonotype showed up many times. The gene calls are TRBV5-5 and TRBJ2-7, with 9 bases aligning to TRBD1. CDR1 is SGHKS and CDR2 is YYEKEE in the germline V gene (reference sequence). This CDR3 spans 15 amino acids. J gave up 2 bases and V 1 base, and 4 bases lay outside the gene matches. Written as DNA, the CDR3 is TGTGCCAGCAGCTTGTCCCGACAGGGGGCCTACGAGCAGTACTTC. It specifies CASSLSRQGAYEQYF. The entire variable domain, with the rest obtained from reference TRBV5-5 and TRBJ2-7, is as follows: DAGVTQSPTHLIKTRGQQVTLRCSPISGHKSVSWYQQVLGQGPQFIFQYYEKEERGRGNFPDRFSARQFPNYSSELNVNALLLGDSALYLCASSLSRQGAYEQYFGPGTRLTVT.

The chain employs TRBV15 and TRBJ2-5, with unresolved D. The CDR3 totals 16 residues. V gave up 1 base and J gave up 0 bases, with 12 bases separating them. CDR1 and CDR2 from the germline V gene are LNHNV and YYDKDF (reference sequence). In DNA, the CDR3 is TGTGCCACCAGCAGAGGGACCAATCTATACCAAGAGACCCAGTACTTC. It specifies CATSRGTNLYQETQYF.

The gene calls are TRBV9 and TRBJ1-2; D not resolved. CDR3 size: 15 residues. CDR1 and CDR2 from the germline V gene are SGDLS and YYNGEE. With 0 bases removed from V and 4 bases from J, the gap between germline ends came to 13 bases. CDR3 residues: CASSVDPGIGYGYTF. The CDR3 nucleotides read TGTGCCAGCAGCGTAGACCCGGGGATAGGCTATGGCTACACCTTC.

The chain has TRBV28 and TRBJ2-1; possibly TRBD1 or TRBD2 for D (5 bases each). Germline CDR1 and CDR2: MDHEN and SYDVKM. The CDR3 runs to 16 residues. The germline V and J ends were trimmed by 6 bases and 4 bases, with 19 bases remaining between them. The CDR3 coding sequence is TGTGCCAGCAGCGACGGGGCGGCCGGAGGTTACAATGAGCAGTTCTTC. Amino acids: CASSDGAAGGYNEQFF.

This chain joins TRBV21-1 and TRBJ2-1; TRBD2 is the table's D call, not checked against the DNA. TRBV21-1 is a recognized pseudogene. This CDR3 is 18 amino acids long. The CDR3 loop reads CASSGPSGALPSYNEQFF. CDR3 bases: TGTGCCAGCAGCGGACCTAGCGGGGCCTTACCCTCCTACAATGAGCAGTTCTTC.

With respect to this clonotype: One end of the junction fails to match germline, which may point to a read error. The gene calls are TRBV20-1 and TRBJ2-1; TRBD2 matches 8 bases. The CDR3 length is 13 residues. Germline V gives CDR1 DFQATT, CDR2 SNEGSKA (reference sequence). The CDR3 sequence is CSASRGGYNEQFF. The CDR3 coding sequence is TGCAGCGCTAGTCGGGGGGGCTACAATGAGCAGTTCTTC.

The V gene is TRBV7-2, the J gene TRBJ1-4, with TRBD1 matching over 7 bases. This CDR3 comprises 15 residues. CDR1 is SGHTA, CDR2 FQGNSA, per germline. V trimming: 4 bases; J trimming: 8 bases; junction bases outside the gene matches: 10. In DNA form, the CDR3 reads TGTGCCAGCAGCTCAGGGGGGGTGTGGAACGAAAAACTGTTTTTT. This gives the protein CASSSGGVWNEKLFF.

Concerning this clonotype itself: At one end the junction does not follow the germline gene, possibly because of a read error. The chain joins TRBV2 to TRBJ2-3, with 8 bases fitting TRBD2. Germline V CDR1 and CDR2: SNHLY, FYNNEI. This CDR3 contains 16 residues. The CDR3 DNA follows: TGTGCCAACAAGGGCCCAGCGGGGGCTAGCACAGGTACGCAGTATTTT. Protein sequence: CANKGPAGASTGTQYF. Together with reference TRBV2 and TRBJ2-3, the CDR3 gives the full variable domain: EPEVTQTPSHQVTQMGQEVILRCVPISNHLYFYWYRQILGQKVEFLVSFYNNEISEKSEIFDDQFSVERPDGSNFTLKIRSTKLEDSAMYFCANKGPAGASTGTQYFGPGTRLTVL.

V and J are TRBV10-3 and TRBJ1-5; the D is unclear. Germline CDR1 is ENHRY and CDR2 is SYGVKD. V was cut by 3 bases and J by 0 bases, with 9 bases left in between. The CDR3 sequence is 15 residues long. The CDR3 loop is CAISEGGDSNQPQHF. CDR3 in DNA: TGTGCCATCAGTGAAGGCGGGGATAGCAATCAGCCCCAGCATTTT.

In its sample, this clonotype was seen a few times. This chain joins TRBV12-3 or TRBV12-4 and TRBJ1-5; tentatively, D is TRBD1 (5 bases). This CDR3 contains 15 residues. Deletions cut 5 bases from V and 4 bases from J, with 15 bases between. CDR3 amino acids: CASSAPGPLNQPQHF. DNA of the CDR3: TGTGCCAGCAGTGCCCCGGGACCCTTAAATCAGCCCCAGCATTTT.

This clonotype was picked up a small number of times. This sequence joins TRBV12-3 or TRBV12-4 and TRBJ2-7, with D perhaps matching TRBD1 (6 bases). The ends were cut back, 5 bases at V and 4 bases at J, with 18 bases in the middle. The CDR3 runs to 15 residues. The DNA for the CDR3 is TGTGCCAGCAGTCCCCACAGGGCGGGTTTGTACGAGCAGTACTTC. Its translation is CASSPHRAGLYEQYF.

This clonotype has only one observation. The chain couples TRBV7-9 to TRBJ2-3, with a possible D match to TRBD1 (5 bases). CDR1 and CDR2 from the germline V gene are SEHNR and FQNEAQ (reference sequence). The V gene lost 1 base and the J gene lost 5 bases, with 13 bases spanning the gap. The CDR3 totals 15 residues. The CDR3 region has the DNA TGTGCCAGCAGCTTAGGACAGCACGAGAGAGATACGCAGTATTTT. Its protein is CASSLGQHERDTQYF.

The chain recombines TRBV5-1 with TRBJ2-3; possible D gene TRBD2, 6 bases. Looked up from germline, CDR1 is SGHRS and CDR2 is YFSETQ. This CDR3 comprises 15 residues. V dropped 4 bases and J dropped 5 bases, with 17 bases sitting between them. CDR3 sequence (DNA): TGCGCCAGCAGCCATGGATCCGGGGGTCGAGATACGCAGTATTTT. Residues: CASSHGSGGRDTQYF.

The chain links TRBV2 to TRBJ2-3; D is undetermined. CDR1 and CDR2 (germline): SNHLY, FYNNEI. Trimming shortened V by 4 bases and J by 6 bases, and 20 bases separated the two germline ends. CDR3 length: 16 amino acids. In DNA form, the CDR3 reads TGTGCCAGCAGTGGAGCGTCCTCCCGAATAGGGGATACGCAGTATTTT. Amino acid sequence: CASSGASSRIGDTQYF.

This clonotype was observed a few times. The rearrangement joins TRBV4-1 to TRBJ2-3; the match to TRBD2 covers 10 bases. Looked up from germline, CDR1 is MGHRA and CDR2 is YSYEKL. Trimming took 3 bases from V and 1 from J; bases not matched to a gene: 7. This CDR3 has 17 amino acids. The CDR3 DNA is TGCGCCAGCAGCCACGCAACTAGCGGGGTCGGCACAGATACGCAGTATTTT. Encoded protein: CASSHATSGVGTDTQYF.

This clonotype has only one observation. V gene TRBV4-3 combines with J gene TRBJ1-2; D unclear. CDR3 length equals 16 residues. Germline loops: CDR1 LGHNA, CDR2 YSLEER. V was cut by 0 bases and J by 0 bases, with 11 bases left in between. The CDR3 sequence: CASSQENVGANYGYTF. The CDR3 bases are TGCGCCAGCAGCCAAGAAAATGTTGGAGCTAACTATGGCTACACCTTC.

This clonotype showed up just a few times. The V and J genes are TRBV7-8 and TRBJ2-3; TRBD2 agrees at 8 bases. The V and J ends lost 5 bases and 3 bases, in that order; junction bases with no gene match: 7. The CDR3 covers 15 residues. Germline CDR1 SGHVS, CDR2 FQNEAQ. CDR3 sequence: CASSEGLVLTDTQYF. CDR3 DNA sequence: TGTGCCAGCAGCGAGGGACTAGTGTTGACAGATACGCAGTATTTT.

The chain joins TRBV7-3 to TRBJ2-3; 7 bases line up with TRBD2. The CDR3 loop spans 15 amino acids. The germline V gene has CDR1 SGHTA and CDR2 FQGTGA. Germline trimming cut 1 base from V and 6 bases from J; bases unmatched to any gene: 7. The CDR3 loop reads CASSLMGGLRDTQYF. In DNA, the CDR3 is TGTGCCAGCAGCTTAATGGGGGGGTTGAGGGATACGCAGTATTTT.

The sample holds a few counts of this clonotype. The rearrangement joins TRBV15 to TRBJ1-1; D is ambiguous. The CDR3 contains 15 residues. Trimming shortened V by 0 bases and J by 6 bases, and 14 bases separated the two germline ends. Germline lookup yields CDR1 LNHNV and CDR2 YYDKDF (reference sequence). CDR3 sequence reads: CATSRDRVITSEAFF. The CDR3 DNA is TGTGCCACCAGCAGAGATCGTGTTATTACCTCTGAAGCTTTCTTT.

V gene TRBV6-6 combines with J gene TRBJ2-1; tentatively, D is TRBD1 (5 bases). V lost 2 bases and J lost 2, with 13 bases in between. The germline gives CDR1 MNHNY, CDR2 SVGAGI (reference sequence). The CDR3 extends over 16 amino acids. The CDR3 nucleotides are TGTGCCAGCAGTTACCCTCAGGGTAGGGCCTACAATGAGCAGTTCTTC. As protein: CASSYPQGRAYNEQFF.

In this sample, this clonotype turned up a few times. The V gene is TRBV5-1, the J gene TRBJ2-7; 7 nucleotides match TRBD2. V dropped 4 bases and J dropped 1; count of bases not matched to a gene: 11. The germline gives CDR1 SGHRS, CDR2 YFSETQ. The CDR3 length is 16 residues. In DNA form, the CDR3 reads TGCGCCAGCAGCGGACCGGGGGGAAGTGATTCCTACGAGCAGTACTTC. The encoded protein is CASSGPGGSDSYEQYF.

V usage is TRBV10-3 and J usage is TRBJ2-7, with 7 bases fitting TRBD2. The CDR3 length is 15 residues. J lost 5 bases, V lost 3 bases, and 10 bases had no gene match. Germline assignment: CDR1 ENHRY and CDR2 SYGVKD. As DNA, the CDR3 is TGTGCCATCAGTGACCTCGGGAGGTCCTTAGACGAGCAGTACTTC. Amino acid sequence: CAISDLGRSLDEQYF.

The J gene is TRBJ1-4, the V gene TRBV20-1; unclear D gene. Germline V gene lookup returns CDR1 DFQATT and CDR2 SNEGSKA (reference sequence). Trimming stripped 3 bases from V and 6 bases from J, with 11 bases between. This CDR3 is 13 amino acids long. Written as DNA, the CDR3 is TGCAGTGCTAGCGTCTCAGGTTATGAAAAACTGTTTTTT. Its translation: CSASVSGYEKLFF.

In its sample, this clonotype was seen once. This chain links TRBV10-2 with TRBJ2-4; a possible D gene is TRBD2 (5 bases). Gene TRBJ2-5 matches the end of the DNA better, so the J call may be wrong. The CDR3 is 14 amino acids. Looked up from germline, CDR1 is WSHSY and CDR2 is SAAADI. The CDR3 spells CASSDPGFQETQYF. In DNA, the CDR3 is TGCGCCAGCAGTGATCCGGGGTTCCAAGAGACCCAGTACTTC.

The chain has TRBV29-1 and TRBJ2-1; 8 nucleotides agree with TRBD2. The CDR3 runs 14 residues. Unmatched junction bases numbered 7, after V lost 1 base and J lost 8 bases. CDR1 and CDR2 (germline): SQVTM, ANQGSEA. CDR3 sequence: CSVEGGRGGDEQFF. The CDR3 DNA reads as TGCAGCGTTGAAGGGGGACGGGGGGGCGATGAGCAGTTCTTC.

A remark on this clonotype: Germline and junction disagree at one end, which may indicate a read error. This chain joins TRBV6-5 and TRBJ1-4; tentatively, D is TRBD1 (5 bases). The CDR3 loop spans 12 amino acids. Per germline, CDR1 MNHEY and CDR2 SVGAGI. CDR3 sequence reads: CASSYGRGKRFF. CDR3 nucleotides: TGTGCCAGCAGTTACGGGAGGGGAAAACGGTTTTTT.

The chain has TRBV20-1 and TRBJ1-6; 8 nucleotides match TRBD1. Germline-derived CDR1 and CDR2 are DFQATT and SNEGSKA (reference sequence). J was trimmed by 8 bases and V by 3 bases; bases with no gene match: 3. This CDR3 is 13 amino acids long. The CDR3 nucleotides read TGCAGTGCTAGTGGGACAGGTCATTCACCCCTCCACTTT. This sequence encodes CSASGTGHSPLHF.